These 8 T cell receptor beta chains were sequenced from one sample in a study of brain T cells in children with intractable seizures. Time point of the sample: blood from clinic visit 5 months post-surgery; TSC patient then seizure free. TCRdb keeps only in-frame clones here, not all; method: immunoSEQ multiplex PCR. In the table there are about 350,000 clones, 85% to 95% of which are singletons. This specimen was peripheral blood, taken more than 4 months after surgery. These receptors all stem from a boy in the first two years of life with tuberous sclerosis and intractable seizures.

The V and J genes are TRBV30 and TRBJ1-2; a possible D gene is TRBD1 (5 bases). The CDR3 totals 15 residues. V was trimmed by 0 bases and J by 7 bases, leaving 18 bases between them. The V gene's germline CDR1 is GTSNPN and CDR2 SVGIG (reference sequence). CDR3 bases: TGTGCCTGGAGTGTACCGGGAGGGGTGGGAGTTGGCTACACCTTC. Translating gives CAWSVPGGVGVGYTF. Supplemented by reference TRBV30 and TRBJ1-2, the full variable domain reads SQTIHQWPATLVQPVGSPLSLECTVEGTSNPNLYWYRQAAGRGLQLLFYSVGIGQISSEVPQNLSASRPQDRQFILSSKKLLLSDSGFYLCAWSVPGGVGVGYTFGSGTRLTVV.

The chain employs TRBV27 and TRBJ2-7; maybe TRBD1 (5 bases). V lost 6 bases and J 0 bases, leaving 12 bases between the germline ends. This CDR3 region has 14 residues. Per the germline V gene, CDR1 is MNHEY and CDR2 is SMNVEV (reference sequence). CDR3 in amino acids: CASSPGHGSYEQYF. The CDR3 DNA reads as TGTGCCAGCAGCCCTGGACATGGCTCCTACGAGCAGTACTTC.

The chain joins TRBV19 to TRBJ2-1; 7 nucleotides line up with TRBD2. The CDR3 consists of 18 residues. Losses at the gene ends were 11 bases for V and 0 bases for J; bases not matched to a gene: 19. Looked up from germline, CDR1 is LNHDA and CDR2 is SQIVND (reference sequence). The CDR3 is CAPQLVPGEGSSYNEQFF. The CDR3 region has the DNA TGTGCCCCCCAACTGGTGCCGGGGGAGGGGAGCTCCTACAATGAGCAGTTCTTC.

The CDR3 here is CASTATSGSTDTQYF. The CDR3 DNA sequence: TGTGCCAGCACCGCCACTAGCGGGAGCACAGATACGCAGTATTTT. The V and J genes are TRBV6-4 and TRBJ2-3; the match to TRBD2 covers 9 bases. Losses at the gene ends were 7 bases for V and 0 bases for J; bases not matched to a gene: 5. Germline V lookup: CDR1 MRHNA, CDR2 SNTAGT. The CDR3 runs to 15 residues.

This sequence joins TRBV19 and TRBJ2-6, with D possibly TRBD1 on 5 matching bases. Looked up from germline, CDR1 is LNHDA and CDR2 is SQIVND (reference sequence). CDR3 length: 16 amino acids. With 3 bases removed from V and 0 bases from J, the gap between germline ends came to 9 bases. The CDR3 DNA sequence: TGTGCCAGTAGTATGGGCAGGGACTCTGGGGCCAACGTCCTGACTTTC. Translation gives CASSMGRDSGANVLTF.

The V and J genes are TRBV14 and TRBJ2-2; a weak D match, TRBD1 (5 bases). V was cut by 1 base and J by 4 bases, with 16 bases left in between. Per the germline V gene, CDR1 is SGHDN and CDR2 is FVKESK. The CDR3 length is 17 residues. CDR3 nucleotide sequence: TGTGCCAGCAGCCAAGTTGGGGCAGGGCGTGTCACCGGGGAGCTGTTTTTT. Translation gives CASSQVGAGRVTGELFF.

The chain employs TRBV18 and TRBJ1-1, with D perhaps matching TRBD1 (5 bases). CDR1 is KGHSH, CDR2 LQKENI, per germline. V was cut by 0 bases and J by 1 base, with 12 bases left in between. The CDR3 consists of 16 residues. The CDR3 here is CASSPPLSGKNTEAFF. The CDR3 bases are TGTGCCAGCTCACCACCACTTTCAGGGAAGAACACTGAAGCTTTCTTT.

This clone was detected once. The CDR3, as DNA: TGTGCCAGCAGCGTAGGGACAGGGGGTTCACCCCTCCACTTT. It encodes CASSVGTGGSPLHF. The rearrangement uses TRBV9 and TRBJ1-6; 10 bases match TRBD1. CDR1 SGDLS and CDR2 YYNGEE come from the germline V gene. V lost 0 bases and J lost 9; bases outside the gene matches: 0. CDR3 length equals 14 residues.